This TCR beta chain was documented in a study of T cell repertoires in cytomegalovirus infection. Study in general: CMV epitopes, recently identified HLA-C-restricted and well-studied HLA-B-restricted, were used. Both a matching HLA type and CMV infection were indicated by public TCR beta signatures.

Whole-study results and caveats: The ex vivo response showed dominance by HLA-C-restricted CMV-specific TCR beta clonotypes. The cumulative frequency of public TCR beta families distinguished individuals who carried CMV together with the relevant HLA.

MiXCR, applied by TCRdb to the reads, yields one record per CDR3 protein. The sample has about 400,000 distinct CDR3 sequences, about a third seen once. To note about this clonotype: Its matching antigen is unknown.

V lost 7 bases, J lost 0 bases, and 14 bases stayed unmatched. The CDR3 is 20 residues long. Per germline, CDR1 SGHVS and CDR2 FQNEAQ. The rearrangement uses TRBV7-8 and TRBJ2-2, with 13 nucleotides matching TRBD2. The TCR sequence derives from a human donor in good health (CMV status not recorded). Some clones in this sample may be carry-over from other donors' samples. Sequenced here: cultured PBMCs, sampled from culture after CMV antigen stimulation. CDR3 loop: CASTFSEGLAGSTNTGELFF. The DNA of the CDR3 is TGTGCCAGCACCTTCTCGGAGGGACTAGCGGGATCGACGAACACCGGGGAGCTGTTTTTT.